The 5 T cell receptor beta chains below all came from one sample that was sequenced in a study of chemoradiotherapy in HPV16-positive cancers. Clones were sequenced by immunoSEQ multiplex PCR, and TCRdb holds only the in-frame ones, with some missing. The sample records 1,500 to 2,000 clones, 60% to 80% being singletons. The sequencing here drew on tumor tissue, taken from a patient who underwent chemoradiotherapy. These receptor sequences come from a human donor with HPV-associated anogenital cancer.

The CDR3 DNA reads as TGTGCCAGCAGCCTTATTGGGGGCCGTACCGGGGAGCTGTTTTTT. Protein: CASSLIGGRTGELFF. The chain combines TRBV6-1 with TRBJ2-2; D might be TRBD1 (6 bases). Trimming took off 6 bases at V and 5 bases at J, with 16 bases between the two ends. This CDR3 region has 15 residues. Per germline, CDR1 MNHNS and CDR2 SASEGT.

V and J are TRBV27 and TRBJ1-6; D gene unclear. The CDR3 sequence is 17 residues long. V lost 2 bases and J 8 bases, leaving 19 bases between the germline ends. Germline V gene data show CDR1 as MNHEY and CDR2 as SMNVEV (reference sequence). CDR3 loop: CASSLILQSNIHSPLHF. The DNA for the CDR3 is TGTGCCAGCAGTTTAATCCTCCAGTCGAATATCCATTCACCCCTCCACTTT.

The chain has TRBV7-9 and TRBJ2-1; D is unresolved. The V gene lost 4 bases and the J gene lost 10 bases, with 14 bases spanning the gap. The CDR3 is 13 residues long. The germline CDR1 and CDR2 sequences are SEHNR and FQNEAQ (reference sequence). In DNA form, the CDR3 reads TGTGCCAGCAGCTCCCCCTCTTCATGGGAGCAGTTCTTC. Translation: CASSSPSSWEQFF.

The chain is built from TRBV27 and TRBJ2-5, with D tentatively TRBD1 (5 bases). Deletions cut 4 bases from V and 1 base from J, with 10 bases between. The CDR3 consists of 14 residues. CDR1 is MNHEY and CDR2 is SMNVEV in the germline V gene (reference sequence). Written as DNA, the CDR3 is TGTGCCAGCAGTTCAGCCGACAGCCAAGAGACCCAGTACTTC. Protein product: CASSSADSQETQYF.

This clone was detected only once. CDR3: CAAQRGLSGNEQFF. CDR3 bases: TGTGCCGCACAGCGGGGCCTCTCTGGCAATGAGCAGTTCTTC. The rearrangement joins TRBV27 to TRBJ2-1; 7 bases agree with TRBD2. The CDR3 is 14 residues long. V lost 11 bases to trimming and J lost 6 bases; unmatched junction nucleotides: 13. Germline V gives CDR1 MNHEY, CDR2 SMNVEV (reference sequence).